Below, 14 T cell receptor beta chains from the same sample are listed, as sequenced in a study of beta chain features in type 1 diabetes. Study-wide results and caveats: TCRB CDR3 length was moderately but significantly reduced in all four CD4+ subsets of Type 1 diabetes patients.

The antigens these receptors bind are not known. Expressed TCRB transcripts were sequenced because the entire RNA isolate underwent reverse transcription. Measured with immunoSEQ multiplex PCR; TCRdb has only the in-frame clones, and not every one. This table has about 640,000 clones, roughly an eighth appearing once. The source material was naive CD4+ T cells from blood. These receptors all stem from a man aged 25 to 40 with type 1 diabetes.

This chain connects TRBV7-2 to TRBJ2-1; TRBD1 might be the D (6 bases). CDR1 and CDR2 from the germline V gene are SGHTA and FQGNSA. This CDR3 spans 15 amino acids. Trimming left V 5 bases short and J 4 bases short, with 15 bases between. The CDR3 spells CASSPAGAAYNEQFF. The CDR3 nucleotides are TGTGCCAGCAGCCCCGCAGGGGCGGCGTACAATGAGCAGTTCTTC.

This clone was observed a few times. The V and J genes are TRBV7-2 and TRBJ2-7; D unresolved. The CDR3 has 14 amino acids. Germline lookup yields CDR1 SGHTA and CDR2 FQGNSA. Trimming pared 1 base from V and 1 base from J, leaving 8 bases between. CDR3 region: CASSLEASSYEQYF. The CDR3, as DNA: TGTGCCAGCAGCTTAGAAGCCAGTTCCTACGAGCAGTACTTC.

The chain has TRBV18 and TRBJ1-6; 9 positions match TRBD1. The CDR3 covers 13 residues. J gave up 8 bases and V 6 bases, and 2 bases lay outside the gene matches. CDR1 is KGHSH, CDR2 LQKENI, per germline. CDR3 sequence reads: CASSRDRDSPLHF. CDR3 coding DNA: TGTGCCAGCTCCAGGGACAGGGATTCACCCCTCCACTTT.

This clone was detected only a few times. The chain employs TRBV7-9 and TRBJ2-6; a weak D match, TRBD2 (5 bases). The CDR3 has 16 amino acids. Germline V gives CDR1 SEHNR, CDR2 FQNEAQ (reference sequence). Trimming took off 1 base at V and 2 bases at J, with 9 bases between the two ends. CDR3: CASSLEAGTGANVLTF. The CDR3 DNA is TGTGCCAGCAGCTTAGAGGCCGGGACTGGGGCCAACGTCCTGACTTTC.

This clone was detected only a few times. This chain uses TRBV9 with TRBJ1-3; no definite D call. The V end lost 0 bases, the J end lost 4 bases, and 11 bases lay between the germline ends. CDR3 length equals 15 residues. CDR1 and CDR2 from the germline V gene are SGDLS and YYNGEE. The chain's CDR3 is CASSVGIGGGNTIYF. The CDR3 DNA is TGTGCCAGCAGCGTAGGTATCGGAGGGGGAAACACCATATATTTT.

The sample holds a few counts of this clone. The V gene is TRBV10-1, the J gene TRBJ2-2; tentative D call: TRBD1 (6 bases). CDR1 is WNHNN and CDR2 is SYGVQD in the germline V gene (reference sequence). V lost 3 bases and J 6 bases, leaving 11 bases between the germline ends. The length of the CDR3 is 14 residues. CDR3 loop: CASSESGVAGELFF. In DNA, the CDR3 is TGCGCCAGCAGTGAATCAGGGGTCGCCGGGGAGCTGTTTTTT.

This clone was seen only a few times. This rearrangement joins TRBV7-6 to TRBJ1-1; D not certain. The CDR3 is 13 amino acids. V was cut by 0 bases and J by 5 bases, with 7 bases left in between. Per germline, CDR1 SGHVS and CDR2 FNYEAQ. In nucleotides, the CDR3 is TGTGCCAGCAGCTTAGCATCGGATACTGAAGCTTTCTTT. Protein product: CASSLASDTEAFF. Based on the CDR3 plus reference TRBV7-6 and TRBJ1-1, the full variable domain is GAGVSQSPRYKVTKRGQDVALRCDPISGHVSLYWYRQALGQGPEFLTYFNYEAQQDKSGLPNDRFSAERPEGSISTLTIQRTEQRDSAMYRCASSLASDTEAFFGQGTRLTVV.

The count of this clone is one. In DNA form, the CDR3 reads TGCGCCAGCAGCTTGGAATCAGGGGGGAGAGATACGCAGTATTTT. This translates into CASSLESGGRDTQYF. V is TRBV5-1 and J is TRBJ2-3; a weak D match, TRBD1 (7 bases). Germline CDR1 is SGHRS and CDR2 is YFSETQ. V was clipped by 0 bases and J by 5 bases, with 13 bases between them. The CDR3 runs to 15 residues.

V is TRBV30 and J is TRBJ1-5, with D tentatively TRBD1 (5 bases). Germline V gene sequence: CDR1 GTSNPN, CDR2 SVGIG (reference sequence). The CDR3 has 15 residues. V lost 0 bases to trimming and J lost 7 bases, with 16 bases between them. In DNA form, the CDR3 reads TGTGCCTGGAGTGTATCCGGGGCCTTAGACCAGCCCCAGCATTTT. It yields the protein CAWSVSGALDQPQHF. The variable domain in full, completed from reference TRBV30 and TRBJ1-5, reads SQTIHQWPATLVQPVGSPLSLECTVEGTSNPNLYWYRQAAGRGLQLLFYSVGIGQISSEVPQNLSASRPQDRQFILSSKKLLLSDSGFYLCAWSVSGALDQPQHFGDGTRLSIL.

This clone was observed a few times. In DNA form, the CDR3 reads TGTGCCAGCAGCCCTGGACAGCCCGGGGAGCTGTTTTTT. Translating it yields CASSPGQPGELFF. The genes are TRBV7-2 and TRBJ2-2; D is perhaps TRBD1 (6 bases). V gave up 5 bases and J gave up 6 bases, with 10 bases separating them. Germline V gene lookup returns CDR1 SGHTA and CDR2 FQGNSA. CDR3 length: 13 residues.

Notes on this clone: Other DNA sequences from this sample encode an identical CDR3 as well. V and J are TRBV14 and TRBJ1-4; the D gene is possibly TRBD1 (6 bases). This CDR3 comprises 13 residues. The germline V gene encodes CDR1 SGHDN and CDR2 FVKESK. V dropped 8 bases and J dropped 4 bases, with 11 bases sitting between them. CDR3 in DNA: TGTGCCAGCTCCCAAGGGGGTAATGAAAAACTGTTTTTT. Translation gives CASSQGGNEKLFF.

The rearrangement joins TRBV5-1 to TRBJ2-5; the D gene is possibly TRBD1 (5 bases). Germline CDR1 is SGHRS and CDR2 is YFSETQ. CDR3 size: 14 residues. Trimming pared 1 base from V and 1 base from J, leaving 8 bases between. The CDR3 reads CASSLTGPQETQYF. CDR3 nucleotides: TGCGCCAGCAGCTTGACAGGACCCCAAGAGACCCAGTACTTC. Combining the CDR3 with reference TRBV5-1 and TRBJ2-5 gives the whole variable domain KAGVTQTPRYLIKTRGQQVTLSCSPISGHRSVSWYQQTPGQGLQFLFEYFSETQRNKGNFPGRFSGRQFSNSRSEMNVSTLELGDSALYLCASSLTGPQETQYFGPGTRLLVL.

This clone has just a few counts. The chain carries TRBV30 and TRBJ1-2; 9 bases match TRBD1. The CDR3 consists of 13 residues. J was trimmed by 8 bases and V by 2 bases; bases with no gene match: 6. The germline CDR1 and CDR2 sequences are GTSNPN and SVGIG (reference sequence). This CDR3 is CAWSWTGAPGYTF. As DNA, the CDR3 is TGTGCCTGGAGTTGGACAGGGGCGCCCGGCTACACCTTC.

The genes are TRBV7-2 and TRBJ2-7; tentatively, D is TRBD1 (5 bases). The germline gives CDR1 SGHTA, CDR2 FQGNSA. The CDR3 has 13 residues. V lost 5 bases, J lost 5 bases, and 13 bases lay in between. The CDR3, as DNA: TGTGCCAGCAGCCCAGGGATAGGAAACGAGCAGTACTTC. Protein product: CASSPGIGNEQYF.